Sequencing of this T cell receptor (beta chain) was carried out in a study of T cell responses to AZD1222 COVID-19 vaccine. Whole-study results and caveats: The study identified only six AZD1222 recipients as seropositive at baseline.

The data were produced by immunoSEQ multiplex PCR, yet TCRdb's version contains in-frame clones alone and is incomplete. This table holds about 76,000 clones, around 80% found once. CDR3 length: 15 amino acids. The germline V gene encodes CDR1 SEHNR and CDR2 FQNEAQ (reference sequence). V lost 4 bases and J lost 3; bases outside the gene matches: 5. Of note for this clone: The antigen remains unidentified.

The TCR originated in an adult who received the MenACWY meningococcal vaccine as a control. This sample comprised peripheral blood, obtained 28 days after the second dose of the MenACWY control vaccine. The chain links TRBV7-9 to TRBJ1-1; TRBD1 agrees at 10 bases. CDR3 nucleotides: TGTGCCAGCAGCTCGGGACAGGGGTTTGACACTGAAGCTTTCTTT. It specifies CASSSGQGFDTEAFF.